These T cell receptor beta chains were read from a single sample in a study of regulatory T cells in long-lasting Graves disease. Each CDR3 protein gets one entry after TCRdb re-called the multiplex PCR reads with MiXCR. The sample records about 520,000 distinct CDR3 sequences, about 12% being singletons. The data also belong to a second study, concerning T cells in Graves' hyperthyroidism and ophthalmopathy.

The sample here was peripheral blood mononuclear cells (PBMCs), taken at new diagnosis, from a patient treated with antithyroid drugs. These receptors all stem from a woman aged 30 to 39 with Graves disease. Each CDR3 is given with its conserved first and last residue. Fields, in order: V gene, clone size, J gene, D gene, CDR3 protein, CDR3 DNA. A D gene is named only where the DNA matches it firmly. Rows give clone size only sometimes, using once, few, many, or a class for an expanded clone.

TRBV20-1	few	TRBJ2-7	NA	CSARHITYEQYF	TGCAGTGCTAGGCATATAACCTACGAGCAGTACTTC
TRBV3-1	many	TRBJ1-3	TRBD1	CASSQGMWTGATF	TGTGCCAGCAGCCAAGGGATGTGGACAGGGGCCACTTTT
TRBV6-5	NA	TRBJ2-7	TRBD2	CASSYMGLAGGRYYEQYF	TGTGCCAGCAGTTACATGGGACTAGCGGGAGGGAGGTACTACGAGCAGTACTTC
TRBV29-1	few	TRBJ2-3	TRBD2	CSVSGLAGITGTQYF	TGCAGCGTTTCTGGACTAGCGGGAATCACAGGTACGCAGTATTTT
TRBV30	many	TRBJ2-2	NA	CAWRGPSLNTGELFF	TGTGCCTGGAGGGGTCCAAGCTTGAACACCGGGGAGCTGTTTTTT
TRBV20-1	many	TRBJ2-5	NA	CSARDLGVTGETQYF	TGCAGTGCTAGAGATCTGGGAGTTACTGGGGAGACCCAGTACTTC
TRBV7-2	few	TRBJ1-1	NA	CASSFVPGLNTEAFF	TGTGCCAGCAGCTTCGTTCCCGGATTAAACACTGAAGCTTTCTTT
TRBV28	many	TRBJ2-3	TRBD2	CASSLGLAGDTDTQYF	TGTGCCAGCAGCCTCGGACTAGCGGGAGACACAGATACGCAGTATTTT
TRBV20-1	many	TRBJ1-2	NA	CSARDTRDYGYTF	TGCAGTGCTAGAGATACCCGCGACTATGGCTACACCTTC
TRBV12-3/TRBV12-4	many	TRBJ2-3	TRBD1	CASSRGQDSGDTQYF	TGTGCCAGCAGCCGCGGACAGGATTCGGGGGATACGCAGTATTTT
TRBV11-2	NA	TRBJ1-4	NA	CASSLDTRQGREKLFF	TGTGCCAGCAGCTTAGATACTCGTCAGGGACGAGAAAAACTGTTTTTT
TRBV6-2/TRBV6-3	NA	TRBJ2-1	TRBD2	CASSYSRAGGYNEQFF	TGTGCCAGCAGTTACTCGAGAGCGGGAGGGTACAATGAGCAGTTCTTC
TRBV3-1	many	TRBJ2-2	TRBD2	CASSQVAGEIGELFF	TGTGCCAGCAGCCAGGTAGCGGGAGAGATCGGGGAGCTGTTTTTT
TRBV3-1	many	TRBJ2-1	NA	CASSLSLALEQFF	TGTGCCAGCAGCCTATCACTAGCTCTAGAGCAGTTCTTC
TRBV27	many	TRBJ2-3	TRBD1	CATTSRDRGPGSVTDTQYF	TGTGCCACCACGAGCCGGGACAGGGGTCCCGGGAGTGTCACAGATACGCAGTATTTT
TRBV20-1	NA	TRBJ1-5	NA	CSARLQGGNQPQHF	TGCAGTGCTAGGCTACAGGGAGGCAATCAGCCCCAGCATTTT
TRBV5-1	few	TRBJ1-1	NA	CASTDVRNTEAFF	TGCGCCAGCACGGACGTCCGGAACACTGAAGCTTTCTTT
TRBV18	many	TRBJ2-5	NA	CASSPPRIQETQYF	TGTGCCAGCTCACCACCCAGGATCCAAGAGACCCAGTACTTC
TRBV12-3/TRBV12-4	NA	TRBJ1-5	TRBD1	CASSPGQGGGNQPQHF	TGTGCCAGCAGTCCGGGACAGGGGGGTGGCAATCAGCCCCAGCATTTT
TRBV18	many	TRBJ1-1	NA	CASSPGLRQRTEAFF	TGTGCCAGCTCACCAGGGTTGAGGCAGCGGACTGAAGCTTTCTTT
TRBV10-1	NA	TRBJ2-7	NA	CASSKTSGESFNEQYF	TGCGCCAGCAGCAAAACATCAGGGGAATCCTTTAACGAGCAGTACTTC
TRBV30	many	TRBJ2-1	NA	CAWSGPRSSYNEQFF	TGTGCCTGGAGCGGACCTAGGAGCTCCTACAATGAGCAGTTCTTC
TRBV7-9	few	TRBJ1-2	TRBD1	CASSDGTVLGYTF	TGTGCCAGCAGCGACGGGACAGTACTTGGCTACACCTTC
TRBV6-2/TRBV6-3	many	TRBJ2-3	NA	CASSSPTDTQYF	TGTGCCAGCAGCTCTCCCACAGATACGCAGTATTTT
TRBV29-1	few	TRBJ1-1	NA	CSAKTGSRTEAFF	TGCAGCGCCAAAACAGGGAGTCGGACTGAAGCTTTCTTT
TRBV10-3	many	TRBJ1-1	NA	CAISESPVMNTEAFF	TGTGCCATCAGTGAGTCGCCGGTAATGAACACTGAAGCTTTCTTT
TRBV20-1	many	TRBJ1-6	TRBD1	CSARDLTGQGVSPLHF	TGCAGTGCTAGAGATTTGACCGGGCAGGGGGTTTCACCCCTCCACTTT
TRBV27	many	TRBJ1-4	NA	CAPPQGNEKLFF	TGTGCCCCCCCCCAGGGGAATGAAAAACTGTTTTTT
TRBV27	many	TRBJ2-1	TRBD2	CASRASGRSGEQFF	TGTGCCAGCAGAGCTAGCGGGAGGTCTGGTGAGCAGTTCTTC
TRBV3-1	many	TRBJ1-1	TRBD1	CASSLRGTGYPEAFF	TGTGCCAGCAGCCTAAGGGGGACAGGGTACCCTGAAGCTTTCTTT
TRBV4-1	few	TRBJ1-1	TRBD1	CASSVSPGQGYTEAFF	TGCGCCAGCAGCGTAAGCCCGGGACAGGGATATACTGAAGCTTTCTTT
TRBV15	many	TRBJ1-5	NA	CATSWGYSNQPQHF	TGTGCCACCAGTTGGGGGTATAGCAATCAGCCCCAGCATTTT
TRBV3-1	NA	TRBJ2-5	TRBD1	CASSGEGTVQETQYF	TGTGCCAGCAGCGGGGAAGGGACAGTACAAGAGACCCAGTACTTC
TRBV7-3	many	TRBJ1-1	NA	CASSAGRNTEAFF	TGTGCCAGCAGCGCGGGACGGAACACTGAAGCTTTCTTT
TRBV27	many	TRBJ2-7	TRBD1	CASSKRDRAYEQYF	TGTGCCAGCAGTAAAAGGGACAGAGCTTACGAGCAGTACTTC
TRBV7-3	many	TRBJ2-3	TRBD2	CASSSKPSELAGGDTQYF	TGTGCCAGCAGCTCGAAACCCTCCGAACTAGCGGGAGGTGATACGCAGTATTTT